This T cell receptor (beta chain) was found in a study of vaccination effects on CD4 cells after COVID-19. CDR1 is MDHEN and CDR2 is SYDVKM in the germline V gene. CDR3 length equals 13 residues. The germline V and J ends were trimmed by 0 bases and 6 bases, with 8 bases remaining between them. TCRdb keeps only in-frame clones here, not all; method: immunoSEQ multiplex PCR. The sample consists of some 68,000 clones, roughly 75% of them appearing once. Comments on this clone: Antigen specificity is unknown.

In the ViraFEST assay, antigen-specific CD4+ clonotypes were identified by expansion after peptide-pool stimulation. Upon completion of 10 to 11 days in culture, CD4+ T cells were isolated. People in the vaccine group had not been infected with SARS-CoV-2 before, and their nucleocapsid antibodies were negative. A density of about 2 million PBMC per well was used; these cells were cultured with roughly 10 IU/ml IL-2 and 10 ug/ml peptides. On day 3 and again on day 7, half the medium was replaced with IL-2 medium. The starting material was CD4+ T cells from PBMCs cultured with HCoV-OC43 spike peptides, obtained before COVID-19 vaccination. Subset defined: HCoV-OC43 spike overlapping peptide pool stimulation. The sequence derives from a human donor who received a COVID-19 vaccine. The chain uses TRBV28 and TRBJ1-2, with D possibly matching TRBD1 (5 bases). The CDR3 DNA follows: TGTGCCAGCAGTTTATGGGCAGGGAATGGCTACACCTTC. Residues: CASSLWAGNGYTF.